Below, one T cell receptor beta chain is given with its context. Its cognate antigen is unknown. The entry originates in a study of T cell repertoires in cytomegalovirus infection. TCRdb re-called the reads through MiXCR, storing one row per CDR3 protein. The top ten clones hold approximately 90% of a sample with around 34,000 distinct CDR3 sequences, 52% of them seen once. The length of the CDR3 is 16 residues. In germline, CDR1 is SGHAT, CDR2 FQDESV (reference sequence). V lost 3 bases, J lost 2 bases, and 7 bases stayed unmatched. Study findings and constraints: Cumulative public TCR beta family frequency identified CMV carriers with the relevant HLA. CMV-specific HLA-C-restricted TCR beta clonotypes dominated the ex vivo response.

The chain employs TRBV11-1 and TRBJ2-7; 10 bases fit TRBD1. This sequence originates from a human donor in good health (CMV status not recorded). Some clones in this sample may be carry-over from other donors' samples. The specimen was CD8+ T cells from cultured PBMCs, collected from culture after CMV antigen stimulation. DNA of the CDR3: TGTGCCAGCAGCTTTGGGACAGGGGATACCACCTACGAGCAGTACTTC. Protein: CASSFGTGDTTYEQYF.